This TCR beta chain was captured by sequencing in a study of T cells after yellow fever vaccination. Each CDR3 protein gets one entry after TCRdb re-called the 5' RACE reads with MiXCR. The sample lists some 320,000 distinct CDR3 sequences, 8% to 10% occurring once. A remark on this clonotype: A junction end diverges from the germline sequence, so it may reflect a read error.

This CDR3 comprises 15 residues. Germline CDR1 reads SGHAT; CDR2 reads FQNNGV. The sample here was PBMCs, taken on the day of the first yellow fever vaccination. The rearrangement uses TRBV11-2 and TRBJ2-5, with 8 bases lining up with TRBD1. This TCR was recovered from a young man who received the YFV17D yellow fever vaccine. The CDR3 protein is CVSSLVRDRRETQYF. The CDR3 DNA reads as TGTGTCAGCAGCTTAGTTAGGGACAGGAGAGAGACCCAGTACTTC.